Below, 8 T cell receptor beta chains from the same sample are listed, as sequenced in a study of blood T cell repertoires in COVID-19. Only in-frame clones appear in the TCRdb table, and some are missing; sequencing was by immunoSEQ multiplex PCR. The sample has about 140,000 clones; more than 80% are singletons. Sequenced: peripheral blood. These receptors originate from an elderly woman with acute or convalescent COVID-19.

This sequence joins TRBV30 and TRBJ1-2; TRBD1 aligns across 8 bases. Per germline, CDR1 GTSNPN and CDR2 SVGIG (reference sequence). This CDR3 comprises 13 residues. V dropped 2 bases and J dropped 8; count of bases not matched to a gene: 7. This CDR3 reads CAWSRQGIGGYTF. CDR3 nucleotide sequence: TGTGCCTGGAGTCGACAGGGGATTGGGGGCTACACCTTC.

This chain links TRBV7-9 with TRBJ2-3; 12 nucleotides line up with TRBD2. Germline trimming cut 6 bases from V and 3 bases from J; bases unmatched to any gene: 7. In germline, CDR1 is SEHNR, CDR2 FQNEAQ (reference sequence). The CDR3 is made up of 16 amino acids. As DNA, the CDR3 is TGTGCCAGCAGTCCCAGCGGACTAGCGGGGACAGATACGCAGTATTTT. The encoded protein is CASSPSGLAGTDTQYF.

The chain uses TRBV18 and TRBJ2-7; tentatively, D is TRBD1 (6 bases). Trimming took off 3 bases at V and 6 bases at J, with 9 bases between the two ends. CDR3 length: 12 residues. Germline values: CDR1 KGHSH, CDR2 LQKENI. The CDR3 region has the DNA TGTGCCAGCTCACCTACAGGGCTCGAGCAGTACTTC. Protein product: CASSPTGLEQYF.

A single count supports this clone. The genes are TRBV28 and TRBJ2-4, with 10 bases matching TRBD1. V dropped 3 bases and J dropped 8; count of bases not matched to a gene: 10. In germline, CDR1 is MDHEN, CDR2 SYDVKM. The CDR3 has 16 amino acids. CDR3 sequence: CASSFVPGQGRYIQYF. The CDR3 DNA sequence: TGTGCCAGCAGTTTTGTTCCGGGACAGGGGCGGTACATTCAGTACTTC.

CDR3 in amino acids: CASSLRGGNNQPQHF. The DNA of the CDR3 is TGTGCCAGCAGCTTAAGAGGAGGAAACAATCAGCCCCAGCATTTT. This chain uses TRBV7-9 with TRBJ1-5; D is ambiguous. V was shortened by 2 bases and J by 3 bases, with 11 bases between the two germline ends. The germline gives CDR1 SEHNR, CDR2 FQNEAQ (reference sequence). The CDR3 sequence is 15 residues long.

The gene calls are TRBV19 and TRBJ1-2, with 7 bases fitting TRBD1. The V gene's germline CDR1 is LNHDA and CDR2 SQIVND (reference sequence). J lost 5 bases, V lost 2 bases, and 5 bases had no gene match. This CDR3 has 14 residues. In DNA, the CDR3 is TGTGCCAGTAGTATAACCGACAGGGCGTATGGCTACACCTTC. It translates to CASSITDRAYGYTF.

CDR3 amino acids: CASSLVPQGQPQHF. The CDR3 DNA reads TGCGCCAGCAGCTTGGTTCCCCAGGGACAGCCCCAGCATTTT. The chain joins TRBV5-1 to TRBJ1-5; maybe TRBD1 (5 bases). The CDR3 covers 14 residues. V shed 0 bases and J shed 7 bases, with 11 bases lying between them. Germline CDR1 and CDR2: SGHRS and YFSETQ.

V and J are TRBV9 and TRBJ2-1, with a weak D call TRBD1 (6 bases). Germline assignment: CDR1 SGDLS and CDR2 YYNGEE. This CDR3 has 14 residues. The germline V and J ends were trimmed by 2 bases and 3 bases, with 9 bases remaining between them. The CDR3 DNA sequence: TGTGCCAGCAGCGTGGACAGCTACTACAATGAGCAGTTCTTC. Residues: CASSVDSYYNEQFF. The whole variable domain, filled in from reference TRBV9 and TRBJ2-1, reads DSGVTQTPKHLITATGQRVTLRCSPRSGDLSVYWYQQSLDQGLQFLIQYYNGEERAKGNILERFSAQQFPDLHSELNLSSLELGDSALYFCASSVDSYYNEQFFGPGTRLTVL.